This T cell receptor (beta chain) was documented in a study of blood T cell repertoires in COVID-19. Study as a whole: PBMCs, B-cell-depleted T cells, or T cells provided the cDNA or gDNA that made up the material.

Original processing notes: Scientists estimated how many nucleated cells there were by amplifying reference gene primers. The table came from immunoSEQ multiplex PCR; TCRdb's copy has only in-frame clones and leaves some out. V and J calls and clone size come straight from that table; D and trimming were deduced from the DNA. This sample has some 25,000 clones, with about 88% found just once. Followed longitudinally, the Seattle patients had been enrolled during active infection. Sample: peripheral blood. This sequence originates from a man in his 70s with COVID-19, enrolled during active disease.

CDR3 amino acids: CASSINRGSDTQYF. Written as DNA, the CDR3 is TGTGCCAGTAGTATAAACAGGGGATCAGATACGCAGTATTTT. The chain joins TRBV19 to TRBJ2-3; 7 bases map to TRBD1. The CDR3 is made up of 14 amino acids. With 2 bases clipped from V and 4 bases from J, the junction kept 3 bases outside the gene matches. Looked up from germline, CDR1 is LNHDA and CDR2 is SQIVND (reference sequence).